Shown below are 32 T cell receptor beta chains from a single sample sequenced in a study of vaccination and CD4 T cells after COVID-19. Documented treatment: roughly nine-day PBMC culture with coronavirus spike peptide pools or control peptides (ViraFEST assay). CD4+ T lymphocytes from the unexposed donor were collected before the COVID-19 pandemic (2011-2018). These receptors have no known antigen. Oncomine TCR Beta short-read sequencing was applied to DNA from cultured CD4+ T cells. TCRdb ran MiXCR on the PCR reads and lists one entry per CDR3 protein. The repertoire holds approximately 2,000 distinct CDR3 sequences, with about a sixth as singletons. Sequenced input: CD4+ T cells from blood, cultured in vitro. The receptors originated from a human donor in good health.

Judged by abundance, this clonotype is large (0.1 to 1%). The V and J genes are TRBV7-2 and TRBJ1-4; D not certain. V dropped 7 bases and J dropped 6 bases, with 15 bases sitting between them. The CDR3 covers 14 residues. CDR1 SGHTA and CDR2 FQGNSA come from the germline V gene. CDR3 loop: CASKVDGTYEKLFF. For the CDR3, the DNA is TGTGCCAGCAAGGTGGACGGCACCTATGAAAAACTGTTTTTT.

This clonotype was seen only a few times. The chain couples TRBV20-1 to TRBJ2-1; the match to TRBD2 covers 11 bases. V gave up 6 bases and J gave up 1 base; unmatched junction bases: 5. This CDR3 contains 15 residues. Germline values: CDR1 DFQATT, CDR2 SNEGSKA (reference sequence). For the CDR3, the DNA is TGCAGTGCCTTACTAGCGGGAGCTTCCTACAATGAGCAGTTCTTC. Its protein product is CSALLAGASYNEQFF.

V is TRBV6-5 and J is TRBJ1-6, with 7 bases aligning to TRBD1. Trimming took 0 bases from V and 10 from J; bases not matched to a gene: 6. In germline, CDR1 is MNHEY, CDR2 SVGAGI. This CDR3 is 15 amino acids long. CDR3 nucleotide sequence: TGTGCCAGCAGTTACTCCAATACAGGGGACTCACCCCTCCACTTT. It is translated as CASSYSNTGDSPLHF.

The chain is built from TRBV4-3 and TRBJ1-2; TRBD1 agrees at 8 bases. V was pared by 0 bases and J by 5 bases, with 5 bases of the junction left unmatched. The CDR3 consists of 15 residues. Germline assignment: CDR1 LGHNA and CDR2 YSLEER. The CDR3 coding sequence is TGCGCCAGCAGCCAAGAGCCAGGGACAGGATATGGCTACACCTTC. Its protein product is CASSQEPGTGYGYTF.

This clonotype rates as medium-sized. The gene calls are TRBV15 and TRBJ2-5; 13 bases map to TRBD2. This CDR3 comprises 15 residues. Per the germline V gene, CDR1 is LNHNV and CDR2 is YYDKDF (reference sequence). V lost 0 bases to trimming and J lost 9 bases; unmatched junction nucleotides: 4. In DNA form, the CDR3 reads TGTGCCACCAGCAGAGATCTGGGACTAGCGGGATCCCAGTACTTC. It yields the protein CATSRDLGLAGSQYF. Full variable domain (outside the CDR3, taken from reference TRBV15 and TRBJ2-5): DAMVIQNPRYQVTQFGKPVTLSCSQTLNHNVMYWYQQKSSQAPKLLFHYYDKDFNNEADTPDNFQSRRPNTSFCFLDIRSPGLGDTAMYLCATSRDLGLAGSQYFGPGTRLLVL.

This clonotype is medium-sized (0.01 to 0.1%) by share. The CDR3 DNA is TGTGCCAGCAGCATTCAGGTTGGGACAATAGGTTCACCCCTCCACTTT. Translated, it gives CASSIQVGTIGSPLHF. The chain uses TRBV7-2 and TRBJ1-6; D may be TRBD1 (6 bases). CDR1 SGHTA and CDR2 FQGNSA come from the germline V gene. The V and J ends lost 5 bases and 9 bases respectively, with 20 bases between them. This CDR3 contains 16 residues.

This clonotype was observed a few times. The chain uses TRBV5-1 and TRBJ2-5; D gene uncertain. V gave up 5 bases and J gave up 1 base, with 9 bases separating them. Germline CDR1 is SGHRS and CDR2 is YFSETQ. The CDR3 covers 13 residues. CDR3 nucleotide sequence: TGCGCCAGCAGAAGAAGTCTCCAAGAGACCCAGTACTTC. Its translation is CASRRSLQETQYF.

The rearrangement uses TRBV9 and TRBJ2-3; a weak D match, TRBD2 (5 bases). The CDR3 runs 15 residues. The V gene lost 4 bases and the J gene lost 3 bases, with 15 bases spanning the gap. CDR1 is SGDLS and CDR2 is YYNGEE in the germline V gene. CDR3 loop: CASSPTPGGTDTQYF. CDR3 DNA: TGTGCCAGCAGCCCTACCCCCGGAGGTACAGATACGCAGTATTTT.

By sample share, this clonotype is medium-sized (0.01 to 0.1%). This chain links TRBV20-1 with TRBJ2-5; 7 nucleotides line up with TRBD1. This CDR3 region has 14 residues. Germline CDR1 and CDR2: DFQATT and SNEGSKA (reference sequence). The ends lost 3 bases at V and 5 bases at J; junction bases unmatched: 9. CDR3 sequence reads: CSARDLGGRETQYF. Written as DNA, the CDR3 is TGCAGTGCTAGGGACTTAGGGGGCAGGGAGACCCAGTACTTC.

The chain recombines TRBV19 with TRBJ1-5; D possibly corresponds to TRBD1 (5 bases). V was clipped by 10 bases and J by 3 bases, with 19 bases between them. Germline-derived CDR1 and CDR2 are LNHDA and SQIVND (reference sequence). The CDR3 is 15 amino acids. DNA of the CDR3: TGTGCCACCCGACGGATCCCGGGGGTCAATCAGCCCCAGCATTTT. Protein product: CATRRIPGVNQPQHF.

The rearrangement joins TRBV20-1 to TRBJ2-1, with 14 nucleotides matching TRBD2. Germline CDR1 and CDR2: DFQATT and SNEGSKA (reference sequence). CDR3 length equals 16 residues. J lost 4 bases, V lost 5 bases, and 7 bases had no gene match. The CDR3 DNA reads TGCAGTGCTGCGACTAGCGGGAGGGCCGGGTACAATGAGCAGTTCTTC. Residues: CSAATSGRAGYNEQFF.

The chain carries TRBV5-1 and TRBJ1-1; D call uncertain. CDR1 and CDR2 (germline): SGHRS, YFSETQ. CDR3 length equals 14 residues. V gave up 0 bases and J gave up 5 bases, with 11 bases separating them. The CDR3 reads CASSLVSEWTEAFF. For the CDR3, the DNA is TGCGCCAGCAGCTTGGTTTCAGAATGGACTGAAGCTTTCTTT.

DNA for the CDR3: TGTGCCAGCAGCAAAGGGACAGGGGGTGGTCGTGAAAAACTGTTTTTT. It encodes CASSKGTGGGREKLFF. The genes are TRBV21-1 and TRBJ1-4; the table's D call, TRBD1, has no DNA check behind it. TRBV21-1 is an annotated pseudogene. The CDR3 is made up of 16 amino acids.

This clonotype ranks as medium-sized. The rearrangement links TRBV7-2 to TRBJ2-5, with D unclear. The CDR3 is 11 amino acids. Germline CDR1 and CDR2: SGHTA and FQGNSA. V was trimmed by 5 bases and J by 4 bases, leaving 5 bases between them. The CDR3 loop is CASSPRETQYF. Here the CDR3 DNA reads TGTGCCAGCAGCCCTAGAGAGACCCAGTACTTC. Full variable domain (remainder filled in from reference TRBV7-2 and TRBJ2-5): GAGVSQSPSNKVTEKGKDVELRCDPISGHTALYWYRQSLGQGLEFLIYFQGNSAPDKSGLPSDRFSAERTGGSVSTLTIQRTQQEDSAVYLCASSPRETQYFGPGTRLLVL.

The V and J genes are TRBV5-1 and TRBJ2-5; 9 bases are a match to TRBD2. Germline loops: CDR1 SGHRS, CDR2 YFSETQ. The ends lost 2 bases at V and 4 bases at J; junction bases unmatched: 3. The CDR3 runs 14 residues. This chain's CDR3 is CASSFPTSGETQYF. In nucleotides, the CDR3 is TGCGCCAGCAGCTTTCCGACTAGCGGAGAGACCCAGTACTTC. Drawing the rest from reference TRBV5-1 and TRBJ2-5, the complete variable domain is KAGVTQTPRYLIKTRGQQVTLSCSPISGHRSVSWYQQTPGQGLQFLFEYFSETQRNKGNFPGRFSGRQFSNSRSEMNVSTLELGDSALYLCASSFPTSGETQYFGPGTRLLVL.

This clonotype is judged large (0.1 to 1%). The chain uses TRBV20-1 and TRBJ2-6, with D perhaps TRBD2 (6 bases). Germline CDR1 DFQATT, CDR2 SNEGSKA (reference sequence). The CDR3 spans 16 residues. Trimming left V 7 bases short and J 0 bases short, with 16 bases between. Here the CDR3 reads CSGQYRGLSGANVLTF. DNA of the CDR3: TGCAGTGGCCAGTACCGGGGACTCTCTGGGGCCAACGTCCTGACTTTC.

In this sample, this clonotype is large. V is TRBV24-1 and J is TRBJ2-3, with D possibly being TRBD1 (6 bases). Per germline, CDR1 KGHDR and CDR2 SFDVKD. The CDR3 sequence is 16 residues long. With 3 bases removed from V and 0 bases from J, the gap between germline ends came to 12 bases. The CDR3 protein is CATSDPNRASTDTQYF. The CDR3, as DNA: TGTGCCACCAGTGATCCGAACAGGGCTAGCACAGATACGCAGTATTTT.

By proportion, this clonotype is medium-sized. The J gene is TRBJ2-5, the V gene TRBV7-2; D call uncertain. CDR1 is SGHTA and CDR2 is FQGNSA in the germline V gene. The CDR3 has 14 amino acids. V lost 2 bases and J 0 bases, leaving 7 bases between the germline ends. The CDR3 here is CASSLYGHQETQYF. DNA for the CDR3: TGTGCCAGCAGCTTATACGGACACCAAGAGACCCAGTACTTC.

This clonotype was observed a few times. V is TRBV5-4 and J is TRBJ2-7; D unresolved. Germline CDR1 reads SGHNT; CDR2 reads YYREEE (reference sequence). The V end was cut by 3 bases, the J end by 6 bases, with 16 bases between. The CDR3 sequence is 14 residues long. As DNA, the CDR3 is TGTGCCAGCAGCTCCACAGCTTTCACCCGCGAGCAGTACTTC. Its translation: CASSSTAFTREQYF.

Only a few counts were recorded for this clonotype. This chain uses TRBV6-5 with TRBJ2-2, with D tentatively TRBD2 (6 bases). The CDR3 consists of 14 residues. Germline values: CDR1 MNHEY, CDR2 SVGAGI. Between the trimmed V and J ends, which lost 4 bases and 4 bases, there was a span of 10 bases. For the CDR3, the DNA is TGTGCCAGCAGTTGGCAGGGAGGCACCGGGGAGCTGTTTTTT. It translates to CASSWQGGTGELFF.

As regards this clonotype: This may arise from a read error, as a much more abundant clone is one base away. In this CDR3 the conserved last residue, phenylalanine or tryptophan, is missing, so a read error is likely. The CDR3 DNA sequence: TGTGCCAGCAGCCCCCCGCGAGAGACCCAGTACTAC. Translating gives CASSPPRETQYY. The chain links TRBV7-2 to TRBJ2-5; D gene ambiguous. V dropped 5 bases and J dropped 4 bases, with 8 bases sitting between them. The CDR3 consists of 12 residues. Germline-derived CDR1 and CDR2 are SGHTA and FQGNSA.

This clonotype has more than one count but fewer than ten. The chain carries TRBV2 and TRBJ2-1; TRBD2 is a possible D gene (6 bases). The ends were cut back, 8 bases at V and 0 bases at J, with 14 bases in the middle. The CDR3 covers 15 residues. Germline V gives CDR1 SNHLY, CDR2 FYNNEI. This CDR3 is CASDREASSYNEQFF. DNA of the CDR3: TGTGCCAGCGATAGGGAGGCCAGCTCCTACAATGAGCAGTTCTTC.

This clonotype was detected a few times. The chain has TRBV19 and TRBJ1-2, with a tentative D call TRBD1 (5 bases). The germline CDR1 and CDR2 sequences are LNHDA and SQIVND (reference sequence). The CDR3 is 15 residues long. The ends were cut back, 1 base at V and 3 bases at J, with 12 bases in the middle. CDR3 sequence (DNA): TGTGCCAGTAGTATAGCAACCGGGGGATACTATGGCTACACCTTC. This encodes CASSIATGGYYGYTF.

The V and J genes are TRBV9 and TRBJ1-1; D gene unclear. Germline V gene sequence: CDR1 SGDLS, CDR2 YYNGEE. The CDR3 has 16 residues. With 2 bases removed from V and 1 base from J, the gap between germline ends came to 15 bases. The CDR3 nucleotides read TGTGCCAGCAGCGTGGGTCTGGTGGGAGCGAACACTGAAGCTTTCTTT. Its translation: CASSVGLVGANTEAFF.

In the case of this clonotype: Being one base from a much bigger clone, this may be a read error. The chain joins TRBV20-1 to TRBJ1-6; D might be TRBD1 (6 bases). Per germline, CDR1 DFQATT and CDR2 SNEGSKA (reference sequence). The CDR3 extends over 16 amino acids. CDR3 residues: CSARDDGGSYNSPPHF. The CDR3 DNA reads TGCAGTGCTAGAGATGACGGGGGCTCGTATAATTCACCCCCCCACTTT.

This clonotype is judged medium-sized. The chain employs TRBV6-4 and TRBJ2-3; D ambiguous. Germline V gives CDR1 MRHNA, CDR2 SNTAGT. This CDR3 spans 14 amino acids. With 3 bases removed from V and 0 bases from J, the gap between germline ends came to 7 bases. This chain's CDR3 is CASSEGISTDTQYF. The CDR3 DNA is TGTGCCAGCAGTGAGGGAATAAGCACAGATACGCAGTATTTT.

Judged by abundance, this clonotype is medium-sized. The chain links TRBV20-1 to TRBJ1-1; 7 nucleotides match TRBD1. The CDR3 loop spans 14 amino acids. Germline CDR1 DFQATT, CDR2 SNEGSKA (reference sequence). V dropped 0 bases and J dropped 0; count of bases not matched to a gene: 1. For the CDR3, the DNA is TGCAGTGCTAGAGATGGGACAGTGAACACTGAAGCTTTCTTT. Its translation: CSARDGTVNTEAFF.

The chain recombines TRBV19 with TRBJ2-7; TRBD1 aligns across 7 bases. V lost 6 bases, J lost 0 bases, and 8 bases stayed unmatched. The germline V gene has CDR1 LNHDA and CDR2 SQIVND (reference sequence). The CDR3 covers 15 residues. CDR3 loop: CASSPLQGSSYEQYF. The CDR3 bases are TGTGCCAGTAGCCCCTTACAGGGGAGCTCCTACGAGCAGTACTTC.

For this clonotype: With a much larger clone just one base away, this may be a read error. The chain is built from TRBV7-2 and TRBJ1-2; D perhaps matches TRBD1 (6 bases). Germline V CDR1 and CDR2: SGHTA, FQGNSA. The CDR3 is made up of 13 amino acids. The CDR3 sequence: CASSPARGGGYAF. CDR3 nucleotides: TGTGCCAGCAGCCCGGCTCGAGGGGGTGGCTACGCCTTC.

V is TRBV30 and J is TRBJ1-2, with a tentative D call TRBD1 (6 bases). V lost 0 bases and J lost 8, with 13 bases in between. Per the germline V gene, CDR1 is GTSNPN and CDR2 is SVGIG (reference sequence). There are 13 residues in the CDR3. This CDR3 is CAWSVPQGGGYTF. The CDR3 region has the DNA TGTGCCTGGAGTGTACCCCAAGGGGGGGGCTACACCTTC.

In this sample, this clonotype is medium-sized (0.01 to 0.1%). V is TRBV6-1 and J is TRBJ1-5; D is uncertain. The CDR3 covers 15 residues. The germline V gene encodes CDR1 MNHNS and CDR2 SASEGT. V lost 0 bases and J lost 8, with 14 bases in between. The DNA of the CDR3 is TGTGCCAGCAGTGAAGCAGGTCGAGCTTGGAAGCCCCAGCATTTT. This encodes CASSEAGRAWKPQHF.

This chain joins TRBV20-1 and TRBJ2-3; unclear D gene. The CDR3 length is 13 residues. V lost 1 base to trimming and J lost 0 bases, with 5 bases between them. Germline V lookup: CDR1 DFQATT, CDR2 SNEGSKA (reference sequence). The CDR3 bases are TGCAGTGCTAGAGTTGGTAGCACAGATACGCAGTATTTT. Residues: CSARVGSTDTQYF.